Listed below are T cell receptor beta chains from one sample, sequenced in a study of early T cells in non-severe SARS-CoV-2 infection. MiXCR, applied by TCRdb to the 5' RACE reads, yields one record per CDR3 protein. The profile shows more than 35,000 distinct CDR3 sequences, around 10% of them singletons. Sequenced: whole blood. The receptor source for this set is an adult who was a healthcare worker with PCR-confirmed SARS-CoV-2 infection or an uninfected control (not recorded which). Both conserved end residues are part of each CDR3. Each record gives: J gene, clone size, V gene, D gene, CDR3 DNA, CDR3 protein. D genes are given only for firm matches. The size of a clone is reported for some rows only, either as once, few or many, or as a class for expanded clones.

TRBJ2-1 NA TRBV15 TRBD2 TGTGCCACCAGCAGAGACCTTGCGGGAGGGCCTTATGGGCAGTTCTTC CATSRDLAGGPYGQFF
TRBJ2-1 many TRBV19 NA TGTGCCAGTAGTAATGGGCCAGTGGGGGCTGATGAGCAGTTCTTC CASSNGPVGADEQFF
TRBJ2-3 NA TRBV7-9 NA TGCGCACACGGGACGGTGAGCACAGATACGCAGTATTTT CAHGTVSTDTQYF
TRBJ2-1 few TRBV6-2/TRBV6-3 NA TGTGCCAGCAGTTACTCGAGGGGTTCCTACAATGAGCAGTTCTTC CASSYSRGSYNEQFF
TRBJ1-1 few TRBV10-2 NA TGCGCCAGCAGTGTCTGGGTCAAAACTGAAGCTTTCTTT CASSVWVKTEAFF
TRBJ2-3 many TRBV29-1 TRBD2 TGCAGCTTAGGACTAGGGGTGGCCACAGATACGCAGTATTTT CSLGLGVATDTQYF
TRBJ2-7 NA TRBV27 NA TGTGCCAGCATGAGGTTGGGGAAGGTAGAGCAGTACTTC CASMRLGKVEQYF
TRBJ2-7 few TRBV28 TRBD1 TGTGCCAGCAGGACAGGGTACCACCCCTACGAGCAGTACTTC CASRTGYHPYEQYF
TRBJ2-1 many TRBV19 TRBD2 TGTGCCAGTAGTATTTCGTCTAGCGGGACCCATGAGCAGTTCTTC CASSISSSGTHEQFF
TRBJ1-1 many TRBV5-5 NA TGTGCCAGCAGCTCCCTGTTCCATCGGGGGAACACTGAAGCTTTCTTT CASSSLFHRGNTEAFF
TRBJ2-1 many TRBV5-1 NA TGCGCCAGCAGCTTCTTTAATGAGCAGTTCTTC CASSFFNEQFF
TRBJ2-6 many TRBV29-1 TRBD1 TGCAGCGTGTGGGACAGGGGAATATTTGGGGCCAACGTCCTGACTTTC CSVWDRGIFGANVLTF
TRBJ1-2 many TRBV12-3/TRBV12-4 TRBD1 TGTGCCAGCAGTCCGTCCGGGACAGGACGTCACTATGGCTACACCTTC CASSPSGTGRHYGYTF
TRBJ1-2 many TRBV12-3/TRBV12-4 TRBD1 TGTGCCAGCAGTTTACAGGGGGCTTGGAGCTATGGCTACACCTTC CASSLQGAWSYGYTF
TRBJ2-1 NA TRBV20-1 TRBD2 TGCAGTGCTAGATCCATCATTGAGCGGGGTCAGTTCTTC CSARSIIERGQFF
TRBJ2-7 NA TRBV29-1 NA TGCAGCGTGGCGACATCCAGCTCCTACGAGCAGTACTTC CSVATSSSYEQYF
TRBJ2-5 NA TRBV12-3/TRBV12-4 NA TGTGCCAGCAGCCGCTCACAAGGGGAGAACCAGTACTTC CASSRSQGENQYF
TRBJ2-3 few TRBV5-1 TRBD2 TGCGCCAGCAGCTCCGGGACTAGCGGGTCCGATACGCAGTATTTT CASSSGTSGSDTQYF
TRBJ2-3 many TRBV9 NA TGTGCCAGCAGCGTAGCGGCAGGTGGTAGCACAGATACGCAGTATTTT CASSVAAGGSTDTQYF
TRBJ2-7 few TRBV5-1 TRBD1 TGCGCCAGCAGACCCAAGGGACAGGGCTACGAGCAGTACTTC CASRPKGQGYEQYF
TRBJ2-7 NA TRBV29-1 NA TGCAGCGGCTCGGACAGCTACGAGCAGTACTTC CSGSDSYEQYF
TRBJ2-3 many TRBV29-1 NA TGCAGCGTTGGATTAGCCGCAGATACGCAGTATTTT CSVGLAADTQYF
TRBJ2-2 many TRBV10-3 NA TGTGCCATCAGTCAGGAGAGCCTAACCGGGGAGCTGTTTTTT CAISQESLTGELFF
TRBJ1-4 many TRBV2 NA TGTGCCAGCAGTGAAGCGCTAACAGGTCGGAAAAATGAAAAACTGTTTTTT CASSEALTGRKNEKLFF
TRBJ2-2 NA TRBV29-1 TRBD2 TGCAGCGTTGTAGTACTAGCGGGTGTAACCGGGGAGCTGTTTTTT CSVVVLAGVTGELFF
TRBJ1-2 many TRBV18 NA TGTGCCAGCTCACCACGTGGGGACACCGGCCTATATGGCTACACCTTC CASSPRGDTGLYGYTF
TRBJ2-1 medium-sized TRBV29-1 TRBD2 TGCAGCGCCGGGACTAGCGTTGACTACAATGAGCAGTTCTTC CSAGTSVDYNEQFF
TRBJ2-2 NA TRBV7-3 NA TGTGCCAGCAGCTTATACGGGTTCGGAACCGGGGAGCTGTTTTTT CASSLYGFGTGELFF
TRBJ2-7 many TRBV7-2 NA TGTGCCAGCAGCGCCATGCCCGTAAACGAGCAGTACTTC CASSAMPVNEQYF
TRBJ1-4 NA TRBV6-6 NA TGTGCCAGCAGTTACTCGAATGAAAAACTGTTTTTT CASSYSNEKLFF
TRBJ2-4 many TRBV7-9 TRBD2 TGTGCCAGCAGCTTAGCTAGCGGGAGGTTAAACATTCAGTACTTC CASSLASGRLNIQYF
TRBJ1-3 many TRBV11-2 NA TGTGCCAGCAGCGTGGCAGGGACATCTGGAAACACCATATATTTT CASSVAGTSGNTIYF
TRBJ2-7 many TRBV2 TRBD1 TGTGCCAGCAGTGAGACAGGGTCGGGGACGGAAGACTACGAGCAGTACTTC CASSETGSGTEDYEQYF
TRBJ2-1 few TRBV2 TRBD2 TGTGCCAGCAGCCTAGAAGGGGGGACTAGCAATGAGCAGTTCTTC CASSLEGGTSNEQFF
TRBJ2-1 many TRBV20-1 NA TGCAGTGCTAGGGTTGGGGGTGAGCAGTTCTTC CSARVGGEQFF